This TCR beta chain was found in a study of T cell responses to AZD1222 COVID-19 vaccine. Study in general: It was second doses at about 4 or about 12 weeks that were pooled. Regarding the study as a whole: Repertoires in all cases were sampled only once the peak T cell response had passed. CD4 TCRs covered the whole spike, strongest at regions 160-218 and 743-854.

As to this clone: What it binds is not known.

Libraries were prepared by immunoSEQ multiplex PCR; TCRdb keeps only in-frame clonotypes and omits some of them. Of some 120,000 clones listed, more than 75% are singletons. The CDR3 has 12 residues. The germline V gene has CDR1 LGHDT and CDR2 YNNKEL (reference sequence). Trimming pared 3 bases from V and 4 bases from J, leaving 6 bases between. The sample was peripheral blood, taken on day 0 of AZD1222 vaccination. The chain carries TRBV3-1 (or the pseudogene TRBV3-2) and TRBJ1-2; D call uncertain. The clonotype was recovered from an adult in good health. CDR3 bases: TGTGCCAGCAGCCAGGTCCCCTATGGCTACACCTTC. Protein product: CASSQVPYGYTF.